The 12 T cell receptor beta chains given below trace back to one sample, sequenced in a study of OX40 agonist ivuxolimab in advanced cancers. TCRdb's copy holds only in-frame clones and misses some; the assay was immunoSEQ multiplex PCR. The table has about 77,000 clones, roughly 91% seen once. The sequenced sample was CD4+ or CD8+ T cells sorted from blood, obtained in a trial of the OX40 agonist ivuxolimab. The receptor set was obtained from an adult with an advanced solid tumor such as melanoma, head and neck, liver or kidney cancer.

The rearrangement joins TRBV5-1 to TRBJ1-1; D perhaps matches TRBD1 (5 bases). The CDR3 sequence is 18 residues long. V lost 5 bases, J lost 0 bases, and 23 bases lay in between. Per the germline V gene, CDR1 is SGHRS and CDR2 is YFSETQ. The DNA for the CDR3 is TGCGCCAGCAGTTCGGGGTCGGTTGGGACGGGGGTGAACACTGAAGCTTTCTTT. It is translated as CASSSGSVGTGVNTEAFF.

In its sample, this clone was seen once. The V gene is TRBV6-1, the J gene TRBJ2-3; D is perhaps TRBD2 (6 bases). The germline V and J ends were trimmed by 7 bases and 2 bases, with 13 bases remaining between them. The germline gives CDR1 MNHNS, CDR2 SASEGT. The CDR3 has 14 amino acids. The CDR3 DNA follows: TGTGCCAGCACCCCCTGGGGGGACACAGATACGCAGTATTTT. This gives the protein CASTPWGDTDTQYF.

The gene calls are TRBV7-9 and TRBJ2-7; D unresolved. There are 12 residues in the CDR3. V lost 4 bases to trimming and J lost 3 bases, with 7 bases between them. The germline V gene encodes CDR1 SEHNR and CDR2 FQNEAQ (reference sequence). The CDR3, as DNA: TGTGCCAGCAGCTCACAAGACTACGAGCAGTACTTC. As protein: CASSSQDYEQYF.

The chain is built from TRBV6-1 and TRBJ2-4; D call uncertain. This CDR3 has 14 residues. Germline CDR1 reads MNHNS; CDR2 reads SASEGT. V lost 2 bases to trimming and J lost 12 bases, with 17 bases between them. The CDR3 DNA reads TGTGCCAGCAGTGAATTTGGAGTCCAGGACCATCAGTACTTC. Translating it yields CASSEFGVQDHQYF.

The CDR3 loop reads CATSSTGGNSPLHF. Here the CDR3 DNA reads TGTGCCACATCCTCGACAGGGGGAAATTCACCCCTCCACTTT. The gene calls are TRBV19 and TRBJ1-6; 9 bases match TRBD1. Germline V gene sequence: CDR1 LNHDA, CDR2 SQIVND (reference sequence). This CDR3 is built from 14 residues. V shed 10 bases, J shed 7 bases, and the junction held 8 bases outside the gene matches.

This chain connects TRBV14 to TRBJ2-2; either TRBD1 or TRBD2 may fit D (6 bases each). Germline CDR1 and CDR2: SGHDN and FVKESK. This CDR3 comprises 16 residues. V lost 4 bases to trimming and J lost 5 bases, with 17 bases between them. Here the CDR3 DNA reads TGTGCCAGCAGCCTCCGCGCACCGGGGGCAACCGGGGAGCTGTTTTTT. It is translated as CASSLRAPGATGELFF.

The rearrangement links TRBV19 to TRBJ1-5; 7 nucleotides agree with TRBD1. Germline-derived CDR1 and CDR2 are LNHDA and SQIVND (reference sequence). Losses at the gene ends were 5 bases for V and 1 base for J; bases not matched to a gene: 17. The CDR3 runs to 19 residues. The CDR3 DNA follows: TGTGCCAGTAGTTCCTGGTTGGGCAGGGGGGTCGTAAGCAATCAGCCCCAGCATTTT. Translating gives CASSSWLGRGVVSNQPQHF.

This clone appeared a single time. The chain joins TRBV18 to TRBJ1-1, with 8 bases matching TRBD1. Germline values: CDR1 KGHSH, CDR2 LQKENI. With 6 bases clipped from V and 1 base from J, the junction kept 10 bases outside the gene matches. The CDR3 contains 16 residues. The CDR3 sequence is CASSPGQGAPNTEAFF. In DNA, the CDR3 is TGTGCCAGCTCCCCAGGCCAGGGGGCACCGAACACTGAAGCTTTCTTT. The full variable domain, with the rest looked up from reference TRBV18 and TRBJ1-1, is NAGVMQNPRHLVRRRGQEARLRCSPMKGHSHVYWYRQLPEEGLKFMVYLQKENIIDESGMPKERFSAEFPKEGPSILRIQQVVRGDSAAYFCASSPGQGAPNTEAFFGQGTRLTVV.

V gene TRBV28 combines with J gene TRBJ2-6, with 8 nucleotides matching TRBD1. J lost 1 base, V lost 5 bases, and 7 bases had no gene match. The CDR3 is made up of 17 amino acids. CDR1 is MDHEN, CDR2 SYDVKM, per germline. CDR3: CASSGAGGISGANVLTF. The CDR3 DNA sequence: TGTGCCAGCAGTGGGGCAGGGGGCATTTCTGGGGCCAACGTCCTGACTTTC. The variable domain in full, with the rest retrieved from reference TRBV28 and TRBJ2-6, is DVKVTQSSRYLVKRTGEKVFLECVQDMDHENMFWYRQDPGLGLRLIYFSYDVKMKEKGDIPEGYSVSREKKERFSLILESASTNQTSMYLCASSGAGGISGANVLTFGAGSRLTVL.

The chain is built from TRBV4-1 and TRBJ2-7; TRBD2 matches 13 bases. The V gene's germline CDR1 is MGHRA and CDR2 YSYEKL. The V segment lost 4 bases and the J segment 0 bases; nucleotides outside the gene matches: 12. The CDR3 is made up of 19 amino acids. Written as DNA, the CDR3 is TGCGCCAGCAGCCGCAGGACTAGCGGGAGTAGTTTAGTCTCCTACGAGCAGTACTTC. It specifies CASSRRTSGSSLVSYEQYF.

The chain joins TRBV7-6 to TRBJ2-7; 7 bases line up with TRBD2. The CDR3 length is 12 residues. Per germline, CDR1 SGHVS and CDR2 FNYEAQ. V was clipped by 4 bases and J by 10 bases; unmatched bases: 7. The CDR3 protein is CASSSSGGRQYF. DNA for the CDR3: TGTGCCAGCAGCTCGTCTGGCGGGAGACAGTACTTC.

The chain uses TRBV4-1 and TRBJ1-5; a weak D match, TRBD1 (6 bases). The CDR3 is 17 residues long. Trimming left V 1 base short and J 2 bases short, with 15 bases between. Germline assignment: CDR1 MGHRA and CDR2 YSYEKL. DNA of the CDR3: TGCGCCAGCAGCCAAGGCGGGACACTAATAGGCAATCAGCCCCAGCATTTT. Its translation is CASSQGGTLIGNQPQHF.